Listed below are T cell receptor beta chains from one sample, sequenced in a study of human T cells and chemical hapten exposure. TCRdb independently ran MiXCR on the RACE reads; one entry per CDR3 protein. The sample contains about 47,000 distinct CDR3 sequences, around 4% of which appear only once. The sequenced sample was whole blood. The receptors were sampled from a human donor in good health. Some clones in this sample may be carry-over from other donors' samples. Both conserved end residues are part of each CDR3. A D gene is named only where the DNA matches it firmly. The size entry is marked missing in some rows and otherwise reads once, few, many or a size class.

d_call: TRBD2
clone_size: many
j_call: TRBJ2-3
v_call: TRBV4-1
cdr3_nt: TGCGCCAGCAGCCTCCTACCGGGACTAGCGACAGATACGCAGTATTTT
cdr3_aa: CASSLLPGLATDTQYF

d_call: .
clone_size: medium-sized
j_call: TRBJ2-5
v_call: TRBV4-1
cdr3_nt: TGCGCCAGCAGCCGTGGGCCAGTGGAGACCCAGTACTTC
cdr3_aa: CASSRGPVETQYF

d_call: .
clone_size: many
j_call: TRBJ2-3
v_call: TRBV5-4
cdr3_nt: TGTGCCAGCAGCTTGGGGGTGAGACGCACAGATACGCAGTATTTT
cdr3_aa: CASSLGVRRTDTQYF

d_call: .
clone_size: medium-sized
j_call: TRBJ1-1
v_call: TRBV12-3/TRBV12-4
cdr3_nt: TGTGCCAGCACGCTCTCACAGGGATTCACTGAAGCTTTCTTT
cdr3_aa: CASTLSQGFTEAFF

d_call: TRBD2
clone_size: many
j_call: TRBJ2-2
v_call: TRBV3-1
cdr3_nt: TGTGCCAGCAGCCAAGGAACTAGCGTTAGGAGCACCGGGGAGCTGTTTTTT
cdr3_aa: CASSQGTSVRSTGELFF

d_call: TRBD2
clone_size: .
j_call: TRBJ2-7
v_call: TRBV12-3/TRBV12-4
cdr3_nt: TGTGCCAGCGGGCGGGAGTTGTACGAGCAGTACTTC
cdr3_aa: CASGRELYEQYF

d_call: .
clone_size: many
j_call: TRBJ2-5
v_call: TRBV29-1
cdr3_nt: TGCAGCGTTGAGGGTAAAGCCCCTTGGACCCAGTACTTC
cdr3_aa: CSVEGKAPWTQYF

d_call: TRBD2
clone_size: many
j_call: TRBJ2-3
v_call: TRBV11-2
cdr3_nt: TGTGCCAGCAGCTTGGCTAGCGGGACCAGAAAGCAGTATTTT
cdr3_aa: CASSLASGTRKQYF

d_call: TRBD2
clone_size: many
j_call: TRBJ2-7
v_call: TRBV6-5
cdr3_nt: TGTGCCAGCAGTCCCTTTAGAGGGAGGGCCTCCGAGCAGTACTTC
cdr3_aa: CASSPFRGRASEQYF

d_call: .
clone_size: .
j_call: TRBJ2-1
v_call: TRBV9
cdr3_nt: TGTGCCAGCTCCATCCGGGACCCAAAGGATCAGTTCTTC
cdr3_aa: CASSIRDPKDQFF

d_call: TRBD1
clone_size: .
j_call: TRBJ2-2
v_call: TRBV5-4
cdr3_nt: TGTGCCAGCAGCTTGGCCTGGACAGGGGCCGGGGAGCTGTTTTTT
cdr3_aa: CASSLAWTGAGELFF

d_call: .
clone_size: many
j_call: TRBJ1-5
v_call: TRBV4-1
cdr3_nt: TGCGCCAGCAGCCAAGATCCGAATCAGCCCCAGCATTTT
cdr3_aa: CASSQDPNQPQHF

d_call: .
clone_size: many
j_call: TRBJ2-2
v_call: TRBV6-5
cdr3_nt: TGTGCCAGCAGCCCCCCCCAAGGCGGGGAGCTGTTTTTT
cdr3_aa: CASSPPQGGELFF

d_call: TRBD1
clone_size: many
j_call: TRBJ2-6
v_call: TRBV25-1
cdr3_nt: TGTGCCAGCAGTGAGACAGGGGGTGCCAACGTCCTGACTTTC
cdr3_aa: CASSETGGANVLTF

d_call: .
clone_size: many
j_call: TRBJ2-1
v_call: TRBV20-1
cdr3_nt: TGCAGTGCTCTCCTGAGGAGAACCTACAATGAGCAGTTCTTC
cdr3_aa: CSALLRRTYNEQFF

d_call: .
clone_size: many
j_call: TRBJ2-3
v_call: TRBV28
cdr3_nt: TGTGCCAGCAGGATCCAAGGGACTCGGCAGAAGTATTTT
cdr3_aa: CASRIQGTRQKYF

d_call: .
clone_size: many
j_call: TRBJ1-2
v_call: TRBV6-5
cdr3_nt: TGTGCCACCGCTCGGACGGCGGACTCTGATGGCTACACCTTC
cdr3_aa: CATARTADSDGYTF

d_call: .
clone_size: many
j_call: TRBJ2-3
v_call: TRBV7-6
cdr3_nt: TGTGCCAGCACACGGTTAGCCTCAGATACGCAGTATTTT
cdr3_aa: CASTRLASDTQYF

d_call: TRBD1
clone_size: .
j_call: TRBJ1-2
v_call: TRBV7-3
cdr3_nt: TGTGCCAGCAGCTGGCAGGGGGCGGGGGATGGCTACACCTTC
cdr3_aa: CASSWQGAGDGYTF

d_call: TRBD1
clone_size: many
j_call: TRBJ2-6
v_call: TRBV4-1
cdr3_nt: TGCGCCAGCAGCCAGGAAGGGACAGGGTCCCTTGCTGGGGCCAACGTCCTGACTTTC
cdr3_aa: CASSQEGTGSLAGANVLTF

d_call: TRBD1
clone_size: .
j_call: TRBJ1-5
v_call: TRBV19
cdr3_nt: TGTGCCAGTAGTAGATACGACAGGGGGCGAAATCAGCCCCAGCATTTT
cdr3_aa: CASSRYDRGRNQPQHF

d_call: .
clone_size: .
j_call: TRBJ2-1
v_call: TRBV30
cdr3_nt: TGTGCCTGGAGTGTACTGAGAGGAGGCGAGCAGTTCTTC
cdr3_aa: CAWSVLRGGEQFF

d_call: .
clone_size: many
j_call: TRBJ2-1
v_call: TRBV5-6
cdr3_nt: TGTGCCAGCAGCTCCTGGCATGCGAGCAGTGAGCAGTTCTTC
cdr3_aa: CASSSWHASSEQFF

d_call: .
clone_size: many
j_call: TRBJ2-3
v_call: TRBV10-3
cdr3_nt: TGTGCCACCGGGGGACGTGCGAGCACAGATACGCAGTATTTT
cdr3_aa: CATGGRASTDTQYF

d_call: TRBD1
clone_size: many
j_call: TRBJ1-5
v_call: TRBV12-3/TRBV12-4
cdr3_nt: TGTGCCAGCAGTTTAAGACAGGGTAATCAGCCCCAGCATTTT
cdr3_aa: CASSLRQGNQPQHF

d_call: .
clone_size: many
j_call: TRBJ2-5
v_call: TRBV10-3
cdr3_nt: TGTGCCATCAGTGTCTCCGGAGAGACCCAGTACTTC
cdr3_aa: CAISVSGETQYF

d_call: .
clone_size: many
j_call: TRBJ2-7
v_call: TRBV29-1
cdr3_nt: TGCAGCGTTGTTACAACTAAGTACGAGCAGTACTTC
cdr3_aa: CSVVTTKYEQYF

d_call: TRBD2
clone_size: many
j_call: TRBJ2-3
v_call: TRBV5-4
cdr3_nt: TGTGCCAGCAGCTTGGGACTAGCGGGATACACAGATACGCAGTATTTT
cdr3_aa: CASSLGLAGYTDTQYF

d_call: .
clone_size: many
j_call: TRBJ1-3
v_call: TRBV27
cdr3_nt: TGTGCCAGCAGTTTCCAGCCCGGCTCTGGAAACACCATATATTTT
cdr3_aa: CASSFQPGSGNTIYF

d_call: TRBD2
clone_size: many
j_call: TRBJ2-3
v_call: TRBV5-8
cdr3_nt: TGTGCCAGCAGCTTCATCGGGGGGAGCACAGATACGCAGTATTTT
cdr3_aa: CASSFIGGSTDTQYF

d_call: .
clone_size: many
j_call: TRBJ1-1
v_call: TRBV7-8
cdr3_nt: TGTGCCAGCGTGAGGAACACTGAAGCTTTCTTT
cdr3_aa: CASVRNTEAFF

d_call: TRBD1
clone_size: few
j_call: TRBJ1-1
v_call: TRBV5-1
cdr3_nt: TGCGCCAGCAGCCCCCGGACAGGGGGGAGGATCGTGAACACTGAAGCTTTCTTT
cdr3_aa: CASSPRTGGRIVNTEAFF

d_call: .
clone_size: many
j_call: TRBJ2-7
v_call: TRBV28
cdr3_nt: TGTGCCAGCAGTTGGGTGCCCGGATCCAGCTCCTACGAGCAGTACTTC
cdr3_aa: CASSWVPGSSSYEQYF

d_call: .
clone_size: many
j_call: TRBJ2-3
v_call: TRBV5-1
cdr3_nt: TGCGCCAGCAGCCGCGGGCCCACAGATACGCAGTATTTT
cdr3_aa: CASSRGPTDTQYF

d_call: .
clone_size: few
j_call: TRBJ2-3
v_call: TRBV29-1
cdr3_nt: TGCAGCGTTGAAGTTCCTCGGCTGGGCAGCACAGATACGCAGTATTTT
cdr3_aa: CSVEVPRLGSTDTQYF

d_call: .
clone_size: many
j_call: TRBJ1-3
v_call: TRBV6-6
cdr3_nt: TGTGCCAGCAGTTCCGCCAACTTTATAAAAGACTCTGGAAACACCATATATTTT
cdr3_aa: CASSSANFIKDSGNTIYF

d_call: TRBD1
clone_size: many
j_call: TRBJ1-3
v_call: TRBV7-8
cdr3_nt: TGTGCCAGCAGCTTAGGACAGGGGGGAAACACCATATATTTT
cdr3_aa: CASSLGQGGNTIYF

d_call: TRBD2
clone_size: many
j_call: TRBJ2-3
v_call: TRBV20-1
cdr3_nt: TGCAGTGCTGGACTAGCGGGTCGCACAGATACGCAGTATTTT
cdr3_aa: CSAGLAGRTDTQYF

d_call: .
clone_size: many
j_call: TRBJ2-7
v_call: TRBV28
cdr3_nt: TGTGCCAGCAGACCCGGGAGCTACGAGCAGTACTTC
cdr3_aa: CASRPGSYEQYF

d_call: TRBD1
clone_size: .
j_call: TRBJ2-5
v_call: TRBV7-9
cdr3_nt: TGTGCCAGCAGCGCGAAAGGACAGGGTTGGGCAGAGACCCAGTACTTC
cdr3_aa: CASSAKGQGWAETQYF

d_call: TRBD2
clone_size: many
j_call: TRBJ2-5
v_call: TRBV7-9
cdr3_nt: TGTGCCAGCAGCATAAGCGGGAGGATAAAGACCCAGTACTTC
cdr3_aa: CASSISGRIKTQYF

d_call: .
clone_size: many
j_call: TRBJ1-5
v_call: TRBV28
cdr3_nt: TGTGCCAGCACCTCCGGAGGAGGTCAGCCCCAGCATTTT
cdr3_aa: CASTSGGGQPQHF

d_call: .
clone_size: many
j_call: TRBJ2-7
v_call: TRBV27
cdr3_nt: TGTGCCAGCAGTTTATTCGCCGGGTACGAGCAGTACTTC
cdr3_aa: CASSLFAGYEQYF

d_call: TRBD1
clone_size: few
j_call: TRBJ1-2
v_call: TRBV27
cdr3_nt: TGTGCCAGCAGTCAAAAGACAGGGCAGTGGGCGACCTATGGCTACACCTTC
cdr3_aa: CASSQKTGQWATYGYTF

d_call: .
clone_size: many
j_call: TRBJ2-7
v_call: TRBV27
cdr3_nt: TGTGCCAGCAGTTCGCCCGGGTCGACTTACGAGCAGTACTTC
cdr3_aa: CASSSPGSTYEQYF

d_call: TRBD2
clone_size: many
j_call: TRBJ2-1
v_call: TRBV27
cdr3_nt: TGTGCCAGCAGGCTAGCGGGAGGGGTGGGCTACAATGAGCAGTTCTTC
cdr3_aa: CASRLAGGVGYNEQFF

d_call: .
clone_size: many
j_call: TRBJ2-5
v_call: TRBV10-3
cdr3_nt: TGTGCCATCAGGGGACGGCCCCAAGAGACCCAGTACTTC
cdr3_aa: CAIRGRPQETQYF

d_call: .
clone_size: few
j_call: TRBJ2-7
v_call: TRBV12-3/TRBV12-4
cdr3_nt: TGTGCCAGCAGTTTAATTGCCGGGATCAACGAGCAGTACTTC
cdr3_aa: CASSLIAGINEQYF

d_call: .
clone_size: many
j_call: TRBJ2-5
v_call: TRBV7-2
cdr3_nt: TGTGCCAGCAGAGTTGGAGAGACCCAGTACTTC
cdr3_aa: CASRVGETQYF

d_call: .
clone_size: .
j_call: TRBJ2-1
v_call: TRBV28
cdr3_nt: TGTGCCAGCATCGGGGTTGAGCAGTTCTTC
cdr3_aa: CASIGVEQFF

d_call: TRBD2
clone_size: many
j_call: TRBJ2-3
v_call: TRBV20-1
cdr3_nt: TGCAGTGCTAGAGATTACAGCGGGGGTTCCACAGATACGCAGTATTTT
cdr3_aa: CSARDYSGGSTDTQYF

d_call: TRBD1
clone_size: many
j_call: TRBJ1-2
v_call: TRBV6-1
cdr3_nt: TGTGCCAGCAGGGGGACAGGGATTAGTGGCTACACCTTC
cdr3_aa: CASRGTGISGYTF

d_call: .
clone_size: many
j_call: TRBJ2-2
v_call: TRBV9
cdr3_nt: TGTGCCAGCAGCGTAATGACAGACAACACCGGGGAGCTGTTTTTT
cdr3_aa: CASSVMTDNTGELFF